The present T cell receptor (beta chain) was sequenced within a study of blood T cell repertoires in COVID-19. Study as a whole: Collection of acute and convalescent COVID-19 samples took place in the United States, Italy and Spain. From T cells, B-cell-depleted T cells, or PBMCs came the material, which was cDNA or gDNA.

Everyone who took part was roughly 18 to 89 years old, and they came from over 20 US areas. The authors' processing: Nucleated cell counts were estimated from reference gene primer amplification. The protocol was immunoSEQ multiplex PCR, while the TCRdb copy is restricted to in-frame clones and leaves out a portion. V and J calls and clone size are given by that table; D and trimming were obtained from the DNA. The sample contains around 250,000 clones, around 85% of which appear only once. The V gene end was trimmed by 0 bases and the J gene end by 2 bases; junction bases not matched to a gene: 1. Germline CDR1 is SGHNT and CDR2 is YENEEA. There are 15 residues in the CDR3.

The origin of this receptor is a woman between 50 and 59 years old who had recovered from COVID-19. Sequenced input: PBMCs or T cells enriched from blood (not recorded which). The chain employs TRBV11-3 and TRBJ2-5, with 9 bases aligning to TRBD1. CDR3: CASSLEGTGQETQYF. CDR3 nucleotide sequence: TGTGCCAGCAGCTTAGAAGGGACAGGGCAAGAGACCCAGTACTTC.